This TCR beta chain emerged from a study of blood T cell repertoires in COVID-19. Germline V CDR1 and CDR2: LGHNA, YNFKEQ. This CDR3 has 14 residues. Trimming left V 4 bases short and J 6 bases short, with 13 bases between. Some clones are missing from TCRdb's copy, which holds only in-frame ones; the method was immunoSEQ multiplex PCR. The sample lists about 260,000 clones; roughly 80% were seen once. Sequencing used peripheral blood. The sequence was collected from a man in his fifties or sixties who had recovered from COVID-19. The J gene is TRBJ2-1, the V gene TRBV4-2; TRBD1 is a possible D gene (6 bases). CDR3 loop: CASSLADSRNEQFF. CDR3 DNA sequence: TGTGCCAGCAGCCTCGCGGACAGCCGCAATGAGCAGTTCTTC.